This entry is about one TCR beta chain. Its antigen is not identified. This specimen comes from a study of cytomegalovirus exposure and HLA in healthy donors. Study conclusions and caveats: CMV serostatus alone was available as immune exposure information.

The PCR had 60 Vbeta and 13 Jbeta primers. Using immunoSEQ multiplex PCR, the repertoire was profiled, and TCRdb retains in-frame clones only, with some absent. The table includes around 63,000 clones, less than 80% detected once. Sequencing input: PBMCs. This TCR came from a man aged 55 to 69 in good health and CMV-seropositive.

DNA for the CDR3: TGTGCCAGCAGCCCCAGGAACACCGGGGAGCTGTTTTTT. This translates into CASSPRNTGELFF. The chain carries TRBV6-6 and TRBJ2-2, with unresolved D. V shed 6 bases and J shed 1 base, with 6 bases lying between them. The CDR3 totals 13 residues. Per germline, CDR1 MNHNY and CDR2 SVGAGI (reference sequence).